This passage covers 21 T cell receptor beta chains from one sample sequenced in a study of T cells after yellow fever vaccination. Via MiXCR, TCRdb re-called the 5' RACE reads, giving one row per CDR3 protein. Here the sample spans roughly 500,000 distinct CDR3 sequences, over 15% being singletons. The starting material was PBMCs, obtained 15 days after the yellow fever booster vaccination. These receptors originate from a man aged 30 to 45 who received the YFV17D yellow fever vaccine.

This clonotype was counted between two and nine times. This chain links TRBV20-1 with TRBJ2-2, with D uncertain. V was clipped by 0 bases and J by 6 bases, with 8 bases between them. This CDR3 spans 13 amino acids. Germline assignment: CDR1 DFQATT and CDR2 SNEGSKA (reference sequence). CDR3 residues: CSARDLVAGELFF. As DNA, the CDR3 is TGCAGTGCTAGAGATTTGGTGGCCGGGGAGCTGTTTTTT.

This clonotype came up a few times. This rearrangement joins TRBV20-1 to TRBJ2-1; 10 bases map to TRBD2. CDR1 is DFQATT, CDR2 SNEGSKA, per germline (reference sequence). The CDR3 spans 14 residues. Trimming took 3 bases from V and 7 from J; bases not matched to a gene: 6. DNA for the CDR3: TGCAGTGCTAGGGTAGCGGGAGGTCTGAATGAGCAGTTCTTC. This encodes CSARVAGGLNEQFF.

The chain links TRBV12-3 or TRBV12-4 to TRBJ1-5; weak D call: TRBD1 (5 bases). CDR3 length: 13 amino acids. Trimming stripped 6 bases from V and 6 bases from J, with 12 bases between. In nucleotides, the CDR3 is TGTGCCAGCAGACAAACCGGGGCTCAGCCCCAGCATTTT. Translating gives CASRQTGAQPQHF.

The chain employs TRBV4-3 and TRBJ2-2; 7 bases match TRBD1. Trimming took 4 bases from V and 7 from J; bases not matched to a gene: 9. Germline V gene sequence: CDR1 LGHNA, CDR2 YSLEER. The CDR3 sequence is 15 residues long. In DNA form, the CDR3 reads TGCGCCAGCAGCCGAGACAGGGATCCCCTCGGGGAGCTGTTTTTT. It translates to CASSRDRDPLGELFF.

This clonotype was counted a few times. This chain links TRBV7-2 with TRBJ2-3; the D is unclear. V gave up 7 bases and J gave up 3 bases, with 8 bases separating them. Germline values: CDR1 SGHTA, CDR2 FQGNSA. This CDR3 has 12 residues. CDR3 in amino acids: CASNPGTDTQYF. The CDR3 nucleotides read TGTGCCAGCAACCCCGGGACAGATACGCAGTATTTT.

In this sample, this clonotype turned up a few times. The chain has TRBV29-1 and TRBJ2-6, with D unclear. Looked up from germline, CDR1 is SQVTM and CDR2 is ANQGSEA. This CDR3 region has 12 residues. Trimming took off 7 bases at V and 4 bases at J, with 8 bases between the two ends. This CDR3 is CSASTGANVLTF. In DNA, the CDR3 is TGCAGCGCGTCCACAGGGGCCAACGTCCTGACTTTC.

This sequence joins TRBV12-3 or TRBV12-4 and TRBJ1-6; weak D call: TRBD1 (6 bases). The CDR3 has 15 amino acids. The V and J ends lost 5 bases and 6 bases respectively, with 14 bases between them. The CDR3 is CASSINRVGNSPLHF. The DNA for the CDR3 is TGTGCCAGCAGTATTAACAGGGTGGGTAATTCACCCCTCCACTTT.

The chain is built from TRBV10-3 and TRBJ2-1; D remains unclear. Trimming shortened V by 8 bases and J by 0 bases, and 17 bases separated the two germline ends. The CDR3 spans 16 residues. CDR1 and CDR2 (germline): ENHRY, SYGVKD. CDR3 nucleotide sequence: TGTGCCATCGGAACCAGCGCCCGGAGCTCCTACAATGAGCAGTTCTTC. It specifies CAIGTSARSSYNEQFF.

In its sample, this clonotype was seen a few times. The J gene is TRBJ2-1, the V gene TRBV5-1, with D possibly TRBD1 on 5 matching bases. The V end was cut by 4 bases, the J end by 2 bases, with 13 bases between. Germline loops: CDR1 SGHRS, CDR2 YFSETQ. The CDR3 covers 15 residues. CDR3 in amino acids: CASSQFTTAYNEQFF. CDR3 bases: TGCGCCAGCAGCCAGTTCACGACAGCCTACAATGAGCAGTTCTTC.

The gene calls are TRBV19 and TRBJ2-1, with TRBD1 matching over 8 bases. CDR1 LNHDA and CDR2 SQIVND come from the germline V gene (reference sequence). This CDR3 is built from 13 residues. J was trimmed by 8 bases and V by 5 bases; bases with no gene match: 5. CDR3 nucleotide sequence: TGTGCCAGTAGTCCTCACAGGGGGTATGAGCAGTTCTTC. Encoded protein: CASSPHRGYEQFF.

The chain links TRBV4-3 to TRBJ2-1, with TRBD2 matching over 10 bases. V was clipped by 0 bases and J by 7 bases; unmatched bases: 9. CDR3 length: 17 residues. Looked up from germline, CDR1 is LGHNA and CDR2 is YSLEER. CDR3 region: CASSQDPTSGKRNEQFF. The CDR3 bases are TGCGCCAGCAGCCAAGATCCCACTAGCGGGAAGCGAAATGAGCAGTTCTTC.

The chain employs TRBV30 and TRBJ1-1; D call uncertain. The CDR3 is made up of 13 amino acids. Trimming left V 2 bases short and J 4 bases short, with 11 bases between. From germline, CDR1 is GTSNPN and CDR2 SVGIG (reference sequence). The CDR3: CAWSRTFSTEAFF. In nucleotides, the CDR3 is TGTGCCTGGAGTAGGACTTTCAGCACTGAAGCTTTCTTT. The full variable domain, its missing parts supplied by reference TRBV30 and TRBJ1-1, is SQTIHQWPATLVQPVGSPLSLECTVEGTSNPNLYWYRQAAGRGLQLLFYSVGIGQISSEVPQNLSASRPQDRQFILSSKKLLLSDSGFYLCAWSRTFSTEAFFGQGTRLTVV.

This chain links TRBV19 with TRBJ2-1, with a tentative D call TRBD1 (5 bases). Germline V gene sequence: CDR1 LNHDA, CDR2 SQIVND (reference sequence). There are 13 residues in the CDR3. V gave up 2 bases and J gave up 10 bases, with 12 bases separating them. CDR3 amino acids: CASSIPRVGEQFF. The CDR3 DNA reads TGTGCCAGTAGTATACCCAGGGTTGGGGAGCAGTTCTTC.

The CDR3 coding sequence is TGTGCCAGCAGCCACCTGTCTAGCGGGACCTACCAAGAGACCCAGTACTTC. Protein sequence: CASSHLSSGTYQETQYF. This chain joins TRBV3-1 and TRBJ2-5; 9 bases line up with TRBD2. Unmatched junction bases numbered 8, after V lost 3 bases and J lost 0 bases. The CDR3 is 17 residues long. Per the germline V gene, CDR1 is LGHDT and CDR2 is YNNKEL (reference sequence).

J is TRBJ2-6 and V is TRBV5-1; no clear D. The CDR3 covers 15 residues. V was pared by 4 bases and J by 9 bases, with 17 bases between. From germline, CDR1 is SGHRS and CDR2 YFSETQ. CDR3 protein: CASSPSGTLNNVLTF. As DNA, the CDR3 is TGCGCCAGCAGCCCTTCGGGCACACTCAACAACGTCCTGACTTTC.

Only a few counts were recorded for this clonotype. The CDR3 is CASRKELAERQFF. Written as DNA, the CDR3 is TGTGCCAGTAGAAAGGAGCTAGCGGAGCGACAGTTCTTC. V is TRBV11-2 and J is TRBJ2-1, with 7 bases fitting TRBD2. Per germline, CDR1 SGHAT and CDR2 FQNNGV. V shed 9 bases, J shed 13 bases, and the junction held 15 bases outside the gene matches. The CDR3 consists of 13 residues.

The chain uses TRBV5-4 and TRBJ2-3; 7 nucleotides match TRBD2. V lost 1 base, J lost 2 bases, and 7 bases stayed unmatched. The CDR3 contains 16 residues. Germline V gene data show CDR1 as SGHNT and CDR2 as YYREEE (reference sequence). Here the CDR3 DNA reads TGTGCCAGCAGCTTGCGGGCTAGCGGAATCACAGATACGCAGTATTTT. Translation: CASSLRASGITDTQYF.

The chain uses TRBV27 and TRBJ2-7, with D possibly being TRBD2 (7 bases). Trimming removed 4 bases at V and 3 bases at J, with 13 bases between. The CDR3 spans 14 residues. The germline CDR1 and CDR2 sequences are MNHEY and SMNVEV (reference sequence). This CDR3 reads CASSSSAGHYEQYF. CDR3 nucleotide sequence: TGTGCCAGCAGTTCATCAGCGGGACACTACGAGCAGTACTTC.

The chain combines TRBV27 with TRBJ2-1, with a possible D match to TRBD1 (6 bases). The length of the CDR3 is 13 residues. CDR1 is MNHEY, CDR2 SMNVEV, per germline (reference sequence). Trimming left V 3 bases short and J 13 bases short, with 16 bases between. The CDR3 loop is CASSFTGLASQFF. DNA for the CDR3: TGTGCCAGCAGTTTCACAGGGTTAGCTTCCCAGTTCTTC.

This clonotype was found a few times. The CDR3 sequence is CSVDGGPDTQYF. The CDR3, as DNA: TGCAGCGTTGACGGGGGACCAGATACGCAGTATTTT. V gene TRBV29-1 combines with J gene TRBJ2-3; the D gene is possibly TRBD2 (6 bases). The CDR3 loop spans 12 amino acids. Germline lookup yields CDR1 SQVTM and CDR2 ANQGSEA. The ends were cut back, 3 bases at V and 4 bases at J, with 8 bases in the middle.

This clonotype has a handful of counts. The chain links TRBV12-3 or TRBV12-4 to TRBJ2-1, with 14 bases fitting TRBD2. CDR3 size: 15 residues. Germline trimming cut 3 bases from V and 9 bases from J; bases unmatched to any gene: 4. The chain's CDR3 is CASSFGTSGSSEQFF. CDR3 DNA sequence: TGTGCCAGCAGTTTTGGGACTAGCGGGAGTAGTGAGCAGTTCTTC.